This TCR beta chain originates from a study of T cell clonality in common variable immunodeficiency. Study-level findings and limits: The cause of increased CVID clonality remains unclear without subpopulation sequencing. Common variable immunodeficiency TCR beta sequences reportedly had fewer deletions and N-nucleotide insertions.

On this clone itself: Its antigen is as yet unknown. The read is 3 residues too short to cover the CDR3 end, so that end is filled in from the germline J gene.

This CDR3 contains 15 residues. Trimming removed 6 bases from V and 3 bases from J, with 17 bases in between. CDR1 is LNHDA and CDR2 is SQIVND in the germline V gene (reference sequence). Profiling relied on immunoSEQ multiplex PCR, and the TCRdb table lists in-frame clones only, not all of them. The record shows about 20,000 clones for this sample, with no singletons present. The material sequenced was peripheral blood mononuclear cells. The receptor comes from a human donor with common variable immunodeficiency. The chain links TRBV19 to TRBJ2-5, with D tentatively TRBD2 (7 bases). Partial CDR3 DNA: TGTGCCAGTAGCGAGTGGGGGGGCCCCAAAGAGACC. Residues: CASSEWGGPKET. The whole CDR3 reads CASSEWGGPKETQYF.